This T cell receptor beta chain was documented in a study of blood T cell repertoires in COVID-19. Study overall: Whether acute or convalescent, the COVID-19 samples came from the United States, Italy and Spain. PBMCs, B-cell-depleted T cells, or T cells were the source of the cDNA or gDNA that made up the material.

Study processing details: Nucleated cell number was recorded as an estimate derived from reference gene primer amplification. The repertoire was sequenced with immunoSEQ multiplex PCR; TCRdb's copy has only in-frame clones and lacks some. V and J calls and clone size follow that table, whereas D and trimming were derived from the DNA. The sample contains a few hundred thousand clones, roughly four fifths of which appear only once. Trimming took 2 bases from V and 0 from J, leaving 12 bases between them. The CDR3 covers 16 residues. Germline CDR1 and CDR2: SGHNT and YYREEE (reference sequence). The sequence was collected from a woman aged 45-60 years with acute or convalescent COVID-19. The chain carries TRBV5-4 and TRBJ1-3; D might be TRBD1 (5 bases). Sequencing was carried out using peripheral blood. The CDR3 is CASSLFGRDSGNTIYF. CDR3 DNA sequence: TGTGCCAGCAGCTTATTTGGCAGGGACTCTGGAAACACCATATATTTT.